This entry lists 27 T cell receptor beta chains sequenced from one sample in a study of T cells and Merkel cell carcinoma outcomes. Measured with immunoSEQ multiplex PCR; TCRdb has only the in-frame clones, and not every one. The sample has roughly 3,000 clones; almost 80% are singletons. The sequenced sample consisted of tumor tissue from Merkel cell carcinoma. All receptors come from a human donor with Merkel cell carcinoma.

The CDR3 protein is CASSRDRGEQYF. The DNA for the CDR3 is TGTGCCAGCAGTCGGGACAGGGGCGAGCAGTACTTC. The genes are TRBV9 and TRBJ2-7, with 10 positions matching TRBD1. The germline V gene has CDR1 SGDLS and CDR2 YYNGEE. CDR3 size: 12 residues. V lost 5 bases to trimming and J lost 6 bases; unmatched junction nucleotides: 2.

The V call is TRBV5-1, the J call TRBJ1-2; D is unclear. This CDR3 contains 12 residues. CDR1 and CDR2 (germline): SGHRS, YFSETQ. The V end was cut by 2 bases, the J end by 12 bases, with 14 bases between. The CDR3 bases are TGCGCCAGCAGCTTAACCGGGCCCGAGCACACCTTC. Translating gives CASSLTGPEHTF.

The J gene is TRBJ2-7, the V gene TRBV29-1, with TRBD2 as a possible D gene (6 bases). CDR1 SQVTM and CDR2 ANQGSEA come from the germline V gene. The CDR3 extends over 14 amino acids. V shed 6 bases and J shed 6 bases, with 21 bases lying between them. The CDR3 protein is CSVLVFGGGSEQYF. The DNA of the CDR3 is TGCAGCGTCTTAGTTTTCGGGGGAGGTTCCGAGCAGTACTTC.

V usage is TRBV5-1 and J usage is TRBJ2-2, with 10 positions matching TRBD1. In germline, CDR1 is SGHRS, CDR2 YFSETQ. This CDR3 has 17 amino acids. Trimming took 4 bases from V and 6 from J; bases not matched to a gene: 12. CDR3 sequence: CASSPSSRQGASGELFF. CDR3 nucleotides: TGCGCCAGCAGCCCGTCTAGTAGACAGGGGGCATCCGGGGAGCTGTTTTTT.

The chain couples TRBV5-1 to TRBJ2-1; TRBD1 might be the D (5 bases). Germline V lookup: CDR1 SGHRS, CDR2 YFSETQ. The V and J ends lost 5 bases and 0 bases respectively, with 9 bases between them. The CDR3 has 14 amino acids. The CDR3 DNA sequence: TGCGCCAGCAGTAGGACATCCTCCTACAATGAGCAGTTCTTC. Its protein product is CASSRTSSYNEQFF.

The CDR3 protein is CASSRDPLSTDTQYF. The CDR3 nucleotides are TGCGCCAGCAGTCGGGACCCTTTGAGCACAGATACGCAGTATTTT. This chain connects TRBV5-1 to TRBJ2-3; D tentatively fits TRBD1 or TRBD2 (5 bases each). This CDR3 is built from 15 residues. CDR1 and CDR2 from the germline V gene are SGHRS and YFSETQ. V lost 5 bases and J 0 bases, leaving 13 bases between the germline ends. Drawing the rest from reference TRBV5-1 and TRBJ2-3, the complete variable domain is KAGVTQTPRYLIKTRGQQVTLSCSPISGHRSVSWYQQTPGQGLQFLFEYFSETQRNKGNFPGRFSGRQFSNSRSEMNVSTLELGDSALYLCASSRDPLSTDTQYFGPGTRLTVL.

The V call is TRBV5-1, the J call TRBJ1-6, with D uncertain. Deletions cut 5 bases from V and 9 bases from J, with 12 bases between. Germline V gene sequence: CDR1 SGHRS, CDR2 YFSETQ. The CDR3 has 13 amino acids. The CDR3 spells CASSNGFSSPLHF. CDR3 sequence (DNA): TGCGCCAGCAGTAATGGATTTAGTTCACCCCTCCACTTT.

The V and J genes are TRBV28 and TRBJ1-1; possible D gene TRBD1, 6 bases. Between the trimmed V and J ends, which lost 2 bases and 1 base, there was a span of 11 bases. Per the germline V gene, CDR1 is MDHEN and CDR2 is SYDVKM. The CDR3 is 15 amino acids. The CDR3 here is CASSLHGGANTEAFF. DNA of the CDR3: TGTGCCAGCAGTTTACATGGGGGGGCGAACACTGAAGCTTTCTTT.

This chain joins TRBV5-4 and TRBJ2-7; D may be TRBD2 (5 bases). CDR1 and CDR2 (germline): SGHNT, YYREEE (reference sequence). The germline V and J ends were trimmed by 0 bases and 2 bases, with 15 bases remaining between them. CDR3 length: 16 amino acids. CDR3 coding DNA: TGTGCCAGCAGCTTGGGGTCCCCGTCCGGGGCCTACGAGCAGTACTTC. It translates to CASSLGSPSGAYEQYF.

V gene TRBV28 combines with J gene TRBJ2-3, with 11 bases lining up with TRBD2. After removal of 6 bases from V and 5 bases from J, the junction contained 10 bases not matched to a gene. Germline lookup yields CDR1 MDHEN and CDR2 SYDVKM. The CDR3 length is 16 residues. The DNA for the CDR3 is TGTGCCAGCAGCTCCACACTAGCGGGGGTGATAGATACGCAGTATTTT. Translated, it gives CASSSTLAGVIDTQYF.

This chain joins TRBV6-1 and TRBJ2-6; a weak D match, TRBD1 (6 bases). V shed 3 bases and J shed 0 bases, with 18 bases lying between them. CDR3 size: 19 residues. CDR1 MNHNS and CDR2 SASEGT come from the germline V gene. CDR3 sequence (DNA): TGTGCCAGCAGTGAGGGTGGAGGCAGGGGACGCTCTGGGGCCAACGTCCTGACTTTC. This translates into CASSEGGGRGRSGANVLTF.

The chain combines TRBV4-2 with TRBJ1-3, with TRBD1 identical over 7 bases. The CDR3 spans 15 residues. The germline CDR1 and CDR2 sequences are LGHNA and YNFKEQ. The junction had 3 bases not matched to a gene; V was cut back by 0 bases and J by 4 bases. CDR3 coding DNA: TGTGCCAGCAGCCAAGATCCAGGGGGAGGAAACACCATATATTTT. It codes for CASSQDPGGGNTIYF.

This clone was picked up one time. The CDR3 loop is CASSQDGGAGGYTF. CDR3 coding DNA: TGCGCCAGCAGCCAAGATGGGGGGGCGGGTGGCTACACCTTC. The gene calls are TRBV4-3 and TRBJ1-2; a possible D gene is TRBD1 (6 bases). In germline, CDR1 is LGHNA, CDR2 YSLEER. CDR3 length equals 14 residues. V lost 0 bases and J 7 bases, leaving 12 bases between the germline ends.

The chain combines TRBV6-5 with TRBJ1-1; no clear D. The V and J ends lost 6 bases and 3 bases respectively, with 11 bases between them. Germline assignment: CDR1 MNHEY and CDR2 SVGAGI. This CDR3 region has 13 residues. For the CDR3, the DNA is TGTGCCAGCAGCCGAAATTGGGACACTGAAGCTTTCTTT. Translated, it gives CASSRNWDTEAFF.

This clone was seen a few times. The chain has TRBV11-2 and TRBJ2-1; tentatively, D is TRBD1 or TRBD2 (5 bases each). The CDR3 consists of 15 residues. Germline V lookup: CDR1 SGHAT, CDR2 FQNNGV. The V and J ends lost 0 bases and 2 bases respectively, with 8 bases between them. CDR3: CASSLDRDPYNEQFF. The CDR3 bases are TGTGCCAGCAGCTTAGACAGGGACCCCTACAATGAGCAGTTCTTC.

This chain joins TRBV7-9 and TRBJ1-2; 8 bases match TRBD1. CDR3 length: 13 amino acids. CDR1 SEHNR and CDR2 FQNEAQ come from the germline V gene (reference sequence). V lost 4 bases and J lost 4; bases outside the gene matches: 2. CDR3: CASSSGQAYGYTF. CDR3 sequence (DNA): TGTGCCAGCAGCTCGGGACAGGCCTATGGCTACACCTTC. Combining the CDR3 with reference TRBV7-9 and TRBJ1-2 gives the whole variable domain DTGVSQNPRHKITKRGQNVTFRCDPISEHNRLYWYRQTLGQGPEFLTYFQNEAQLEKSRLLSDRFSAERPKGSFSTLEIQRTEQGDSAMYLCASSSGQAYGYTFGSGTRLTVV.

V is TRBV28 and J is TRBJ2-7; the D gene is possibly TRBD1 (5 bases). The CDR3 totals 16 residues. Germline V gene lookup returns CDR1 MDHEN and CDR2 SYDVKM. The ends were cut back, 5 bases at V and 1 base at J, with 18 bases in the middle. The CDR3 protein is CASSGIQQAFSYEQYF. The CDR3 DNA reads as TGTGCCAGCAGTGGTATCCAACAGGCTTTTTCCTACGAGCAGTACTTC.

The rearrangement links TRBV6-6 to TRBJ1-5; no reliable D call. The CDR3 sequence is 15 residues long. Germline CDR1 is MNHNY and CDR2 is SVGAGI (reference sequence). V was pared by 5 bases and J by 5 bases, with 16 bases between. The CDR3 DNA reads as TGTGCCAGCAGTGCTAGGACTGGCTCTTATCAGCCCCAGCATTTT. As protein: CASSARTGSYQPQHF.

The chain carries TRBV19 and TRBJ1-1; D perhaps matches TRBD1 (5 bases). The CDR3 runs 14 residues. V lost 3 bases, J lost 4 bases, and 12 bases lay in between. Germline CDR1 reads LNHDA; CDR2 reads SQIVND (reference sequence). CDR3 sequence: CASSIIGVTTEAFF. CDR3 coding DNA: TGTGCCAGTAGTATTATAGGGGTCACCACTGAAGCTTTCTTT.

V gene TRBV29-1 combines with J gene TRBJ2-5, with 15 bases fitting TRBD2. CDR1 and CDR2 (germline): SQVTM, ANQGSEA. The CDR3 has 16 residues. After removal of 4 bases from V and 2 bases from J, the junction contained 5 bases not matched to a gene. The CDR3 is CSVGGLAGGIQETQYF. CDR3 nucleotides: TGCAGCGTTGGAGGACTAGCGGGGGGGATTCAAGAGACCCAGTACTTC. Using reference TRBV29-1 and TRBJ2-5 for the parts outside the CDR3, the full variable domain is SAVISQKPSRDICQRGTSLTIQCQVDSQVTMMFWYRQQPGQSLTLIATANQGSEATYESGFVIDKFPISRPNLTFSTLTVSNMSPEDSSIYLCSVGGLAGGIQETQYFGPGTRLLVL.

The rearrangement uses TRBV7-6 and TRBJ2-6, with TRBD1 matching 9 bases. Trimming at V came to 5 bases and at J to 9 bases, leaving 11 bases not matched to a gene. The germline V gene has CDR1 SGHVS and CDR2 FNYEAQ. The length of the CDR3 is 16 residues. Here the CDR3 DNA reads TGTGCCAGCAGCGGCCGGGACAGGGCCCTTTTCAACGTCCTGACTTTC. It specifies CASSGRDRALFNVLTF.

The rearrangement joins TRBV10-3 to TRBJ2-3; 13 bases map to TRBD2. The trim removed 7 bases at V and 0 bases at J, leaving 10 bases unmatched. This CDR3 is 18 amino acids long. Germline V gene sequence: CDR1 ENHRY, CDR2 SYGVKD. The CDR3 sequence is CAITRTSGGLSSTDTQYF. DNA of the CDR3: TGTGCCATCACCAGGACTAGCGGGGGCCTATCTAGCACAGATACGCAGTATTTT.

The chain is built from TRBV9 and TRBJ2-3; D is ambiguous. The CDR3 has 13 amino acids. V was trimmed by 2 bases and J by 1 base, leaving 5 bases between them. Germline V gene sequence: CDR1 SGDLS, CDR2 YYNGEE. The CDR3 loop reads CASSVMGTDTQYF. In nucleotides, the CDR3 is TGTGCCAGCAGCGTGATGGGCACAGATACGCAGTATTTT.

J is TRBJ2-7 and V is TRBV23-1; tentatively, D is TRBD2 (5 bases). TRBV23-1 belongs to the ORF category, with a function that is uncertain. The CDR3 consists of 13 residues. Trimming pared 4 bases from V and 7 bases from J, leaving 14 bases between. The CDR3 DNA follows: TGCGCCAGCAGTCGAACAAAACCGGGGGAGCAGTACTTC. Its protein product is CASSRTKPGEQYF.

The rearrangement links TRBV21-1 to TRBJ1-2; the D segment call TRBD1 is taken from the table without a DNA check. TRBV21-1 is an annotated pseudogene. This CDR3 comprises 15 residues. CDR3 nucleotide sequence: TGTGCCAGCACCCTTCTTTTAGGGACAGAAGATGGCTACACCTTC. It yields the protein CASTLLLGTEDGYTF.

The chain is built from TRBV5-6 and TRBJ2-7, with 8 bases that match TRBD1. Germline V gives CDR1 SGHDT, CDR2 YYEEEE. The J segment lost 3 bases and the V segment lost 4 bases, leaving 12 bases of the junction unmatched. This CDR3 has 16 residues. CDR3 sequence: CASSPGDRLGFYEQYF. The CDR3 DNA is TGTGCCAGCAGCCCAGGGGACAGGCTGGGATTCTACGAGCAGTACTTC.

The rearrangement joins TRBV10-2 to TRBJ2-3, with 8 bases aligning to TRBD2. Germline V gene data show CDR1 as WSHSY and CDR2 as SAAADI. The J segment lost 6 bases and the V segment lost 7 bases, leaving 18 bases of the junction unmatched. The CDR3 contains 17 residues. Here the CDR3 reads CASIPGHSGDFGDTQYF. In nucleotides, the CDR3 is TGCGCCAGCATCCCGGGGCATAGCGGGGATTTCGGTGATACGCAGTATTTT.